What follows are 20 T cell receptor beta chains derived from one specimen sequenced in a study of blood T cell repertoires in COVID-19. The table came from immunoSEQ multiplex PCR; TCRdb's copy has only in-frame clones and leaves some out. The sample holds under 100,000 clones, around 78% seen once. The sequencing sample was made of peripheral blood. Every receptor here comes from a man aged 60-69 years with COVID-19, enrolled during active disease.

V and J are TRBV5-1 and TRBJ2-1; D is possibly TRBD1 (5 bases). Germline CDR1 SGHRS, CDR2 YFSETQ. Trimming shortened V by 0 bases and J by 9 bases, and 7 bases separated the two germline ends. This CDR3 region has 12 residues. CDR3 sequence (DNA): TGCGCCAGCAGCTTGGAGGGGCCTGAGCAGTTCTTC. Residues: CASSLEGPEQFF.

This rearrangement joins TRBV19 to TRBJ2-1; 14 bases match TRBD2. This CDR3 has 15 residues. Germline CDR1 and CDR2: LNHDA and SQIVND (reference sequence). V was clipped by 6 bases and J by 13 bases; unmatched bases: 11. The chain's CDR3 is CASRRLAGGRGDQFF. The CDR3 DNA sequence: TGTGCCAGTAGGCGACTAGCGGGAGGGCGGGGGGACCAGTTCTTC.

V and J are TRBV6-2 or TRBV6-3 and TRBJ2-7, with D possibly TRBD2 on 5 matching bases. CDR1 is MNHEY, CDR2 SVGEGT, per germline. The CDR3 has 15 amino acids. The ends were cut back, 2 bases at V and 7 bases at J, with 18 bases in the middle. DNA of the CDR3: TGTGCCAGCAGTTACCGGACTTTTCAGAGCGATGAGCAGTACTTC. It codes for CASSYRTFQSDEQYF.

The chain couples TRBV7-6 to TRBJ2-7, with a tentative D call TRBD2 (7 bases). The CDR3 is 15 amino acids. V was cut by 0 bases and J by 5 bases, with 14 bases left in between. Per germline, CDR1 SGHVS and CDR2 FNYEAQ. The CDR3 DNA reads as TGTGCCAGCAGCTTAGCAGGGGGAGGGTTCCACGAGCAGTACTTC. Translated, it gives CASSLAGGGFHEQYF.

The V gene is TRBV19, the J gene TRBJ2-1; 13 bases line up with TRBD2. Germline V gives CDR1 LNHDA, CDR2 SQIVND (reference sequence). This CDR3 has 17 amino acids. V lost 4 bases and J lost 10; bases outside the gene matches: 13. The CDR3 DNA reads TGTGCCAGTAGTACATGGACTAGCGGGAGTTACCCCTACGAGCAGTTCTTC. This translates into CASSTWTSGSYPYEQFF.

The DNA of the CDR3 is TGTGCCACCAGCAGAGATTTTGCAGGGGCTGAACTCGGCGAGCAGTACTTC. It is translated as CATSRDFAGAELGEQYF. The chain joins TRBV15 to TRBJ2-7; TRBD1 might be the D (6 bases). Looked up from germline, CDR1 is LNHNV and CDR2 is YYDKDF (reference sequence). Trimming pared 0 bases from V and 6 bases from J, leaving 21 bases between. The CDR3 covers 17 residues.

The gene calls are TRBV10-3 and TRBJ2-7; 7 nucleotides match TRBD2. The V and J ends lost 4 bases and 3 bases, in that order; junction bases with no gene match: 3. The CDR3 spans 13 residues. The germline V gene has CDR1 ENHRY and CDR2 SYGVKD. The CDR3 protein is CAISVGGGYEQYF. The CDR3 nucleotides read TGTGCCATCAGTGTGGGCGGGGGCTACGAGCAGTACTTC.

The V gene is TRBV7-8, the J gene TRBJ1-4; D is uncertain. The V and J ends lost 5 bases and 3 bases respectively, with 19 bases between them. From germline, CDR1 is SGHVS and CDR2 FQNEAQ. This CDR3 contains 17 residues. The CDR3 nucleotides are TGTGCCAGCAGCCCTGGTGGTTTAAACTTGGCTAATGAAAAACTGTTTTTT. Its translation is CASSPGGLNLANEKLFF.

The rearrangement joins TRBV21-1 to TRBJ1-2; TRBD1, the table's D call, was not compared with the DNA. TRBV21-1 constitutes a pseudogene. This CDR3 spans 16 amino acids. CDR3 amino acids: CASSGTPTSANYGYTF. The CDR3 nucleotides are TGTGCCTCATCAGGGACACCGACCTCCGCTAACTATGGCTACACCTTC.

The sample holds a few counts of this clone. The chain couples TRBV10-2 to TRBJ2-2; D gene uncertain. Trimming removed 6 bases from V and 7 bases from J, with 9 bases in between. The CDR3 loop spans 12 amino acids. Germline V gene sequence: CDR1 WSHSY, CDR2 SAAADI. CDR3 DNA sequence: TGCGCCAGCAGGGGCAGAAACGGGGAGCTGTTTTTT. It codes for CASRGRNGELFF.

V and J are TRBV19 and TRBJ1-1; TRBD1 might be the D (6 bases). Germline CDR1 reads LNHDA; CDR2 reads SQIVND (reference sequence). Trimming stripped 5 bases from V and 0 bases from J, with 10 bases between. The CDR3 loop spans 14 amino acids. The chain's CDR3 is CASSDRTVNTEAFF. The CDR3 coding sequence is TGTGCCAGTAGTGACCGGACAGTGAACACTGAAGCTTTCTTT.

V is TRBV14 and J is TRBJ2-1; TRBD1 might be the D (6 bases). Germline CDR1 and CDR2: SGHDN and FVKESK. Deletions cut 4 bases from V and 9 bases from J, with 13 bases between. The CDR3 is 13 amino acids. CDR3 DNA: TGTGCCAGCAGCCTTGAACTAGGGGGTGAGCAGTTCTTC. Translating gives CASSLELGGEQFF.

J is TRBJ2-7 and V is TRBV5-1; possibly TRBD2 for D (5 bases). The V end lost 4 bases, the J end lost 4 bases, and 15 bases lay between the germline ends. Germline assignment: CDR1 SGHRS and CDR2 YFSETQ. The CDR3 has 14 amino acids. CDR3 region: CASSVLGLTYEQYF. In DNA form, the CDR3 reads TGCGCCAGCAGCGTACTAGGACTGACTTACGAGCAGTACTTC.

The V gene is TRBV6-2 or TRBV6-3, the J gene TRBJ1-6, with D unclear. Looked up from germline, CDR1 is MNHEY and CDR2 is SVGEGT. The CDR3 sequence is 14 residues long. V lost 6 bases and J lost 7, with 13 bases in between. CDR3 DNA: TGTGCCAGCAGCCTGGTGCAGATCAATTCACCCCTCCACTTT. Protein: CASSLVQINSPLHF.

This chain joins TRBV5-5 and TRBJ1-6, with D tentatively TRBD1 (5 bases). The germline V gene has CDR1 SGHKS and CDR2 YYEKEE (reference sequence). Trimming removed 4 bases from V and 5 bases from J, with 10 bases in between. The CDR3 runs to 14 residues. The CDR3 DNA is TGTGCCAGCAGCCCGGTAGGGGATAATTCACCCCTCCACTTT. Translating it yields CASSPVGDNSPLHF. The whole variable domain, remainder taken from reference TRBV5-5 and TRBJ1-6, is DAGVTQSPTHLIKTRGQQVTLRCSPISGHKSVSWYQQVLGQGPQFIFQYYEKEERGRGNFPDRFSARQFPNYSSELNVNALLLGDSALYLCASSPVGDNSPLHFGNGTRLTVT.

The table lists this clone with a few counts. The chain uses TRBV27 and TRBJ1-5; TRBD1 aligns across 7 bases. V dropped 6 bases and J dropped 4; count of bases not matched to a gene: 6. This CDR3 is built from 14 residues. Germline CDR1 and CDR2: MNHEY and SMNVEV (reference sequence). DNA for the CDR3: TGTGCCAGCAGACGACAGGGACCAAATCAGCCCCAGCATTTT. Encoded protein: CASRRQGPNQPQHF.

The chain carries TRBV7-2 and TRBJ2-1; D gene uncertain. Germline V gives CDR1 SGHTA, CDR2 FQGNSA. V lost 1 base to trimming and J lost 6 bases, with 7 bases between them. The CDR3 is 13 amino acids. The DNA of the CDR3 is TGTGCCAGCAGCTTAGACAGAACCAATGAGCAGTTCTTC. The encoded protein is CASSLDRTNEQFF.

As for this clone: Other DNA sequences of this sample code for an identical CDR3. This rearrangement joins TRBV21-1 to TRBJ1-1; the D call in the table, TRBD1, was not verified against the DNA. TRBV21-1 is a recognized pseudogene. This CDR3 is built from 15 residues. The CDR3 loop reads CASSKVVGRDTEAFF. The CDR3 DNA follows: TGTGCCAGCAGCAAAGTTGTCGGCAGGGACACTGAAGCTTTCTTT.

CDR3 loop: CATSDRTGGETQYF. CDR3 nucleotides: TGTGCCACCAGTGACAGAACGGGAGGAGAGACCCAGTACTTC. The genes are TRBV24-1 and TRBJ2-5, with TRBD2 matching over 7 bases. The CDR3 length is 14 residues. From germline, CDR1 is KGHDR and CDR2 SFDVKD. The ends lost 4 bases at V and 4 bases at J; junction bases unmatched: 5.

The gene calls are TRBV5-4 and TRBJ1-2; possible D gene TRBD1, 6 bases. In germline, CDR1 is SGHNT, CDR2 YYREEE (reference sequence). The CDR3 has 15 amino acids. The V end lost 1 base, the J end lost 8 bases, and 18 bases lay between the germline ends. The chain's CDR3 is CASSLNRSRGRGYTF. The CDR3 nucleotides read TGTGCCAGCAGCTTGAATCGGTCCAGGGGTAGAGGCTACACCTTC.